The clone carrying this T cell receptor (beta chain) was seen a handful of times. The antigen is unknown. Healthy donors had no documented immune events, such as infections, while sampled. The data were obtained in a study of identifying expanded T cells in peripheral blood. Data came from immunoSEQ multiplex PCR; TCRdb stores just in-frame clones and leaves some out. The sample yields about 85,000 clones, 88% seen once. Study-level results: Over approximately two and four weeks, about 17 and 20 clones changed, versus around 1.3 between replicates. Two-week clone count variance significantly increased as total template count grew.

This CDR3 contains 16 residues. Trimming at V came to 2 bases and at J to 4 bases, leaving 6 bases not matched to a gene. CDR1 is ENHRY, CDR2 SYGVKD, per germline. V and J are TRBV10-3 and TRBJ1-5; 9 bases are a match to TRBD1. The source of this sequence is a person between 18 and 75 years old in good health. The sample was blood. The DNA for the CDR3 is TGTGCCATCAGTGAGATGCTAGACAGGGGGAATCAGCCCCAGCATTTT. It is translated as CAISEMLDRGNQPQHF.